One and the same sample provided the 28 T cell receptor beta chains below, sequenced in a study of CD8 T cells in ankylosing spondylitis. MiXCR, applied by TCRdb to the 5' RACE reads, yields one record per CDR3 protein. Of around 220,000 distinct CDR3 sequences listed, approximately 10% are singletons. Sample: blood, either unsorted or a sorted T cell fraction (not recorded which). The receptors derive from a male donor with ankylosing spondylitis or in good health (not recorded which).

The rearrangement links TRBV30 to TRBJ2-7, with 12 nucleotides matching TRBD2. Looked up from germline, CDR1 is GTSNPN and CDR2 is SVGIG (reference sequence). This CDR3 is 11 amino acids long. V lost 4 bases, J lost 9 bases, and 1 base stayed unmatched. CDR3 protein: CAWTSGGVQYF. In DNA form, the CDR3 reads TGTGCCTGGACTAGCGGGGGGGTGCAGTACTTC. Looking up the rest from reference TRBV30 and TRBJ2-7 gives the full variable domain: SQTIHQWPATLVQPVGSPLSLECTVEGTSNPNLYWYRQAAGRGLQLLFYSVGIGQISSEVPQNLSASRPQDRQFILSSKKLLLSDSGFYLCAWTSGGVQYFGPGTRLTVT.

In its sample, this clonotype was seen many times. In DNA form, the CDR3 reads TGCAGTGCTTCGGACAGAAGCTCTGGAAACACCATATATTTT. As protein: CSASDRSSGNTIYF. The V call is TRBV20-1, the J call TRBJ1-3, with a tentative D call TRBD1 (6 bases). V lost 5 bases to trimming and J lost 0 bases, with 11 bases between them. CDR1 is DFQATT and CDR2 is SNEGSKA in the germline V gene (reference sequence). The CDR3 contains 14 residues.

In the case of this clonotype: A much larger clone lies one base from this, so it may be a read error. The J gene is TRBJ1-1, the V gene TRBV10-3; D may be TRBD1 (6 bases). The V gene lost 2 bases and the J gene lost 1 base, with 11 bases spanning the gap. CDR3 size: 15 residues. In germline, CDR1 is ENHRY, CDR2 SYGVKD. This CDR3 reads CAISEGGGKNTEAFF. CDR3 sequence (DNA): TGTGCCATCAGTGAGGGAGGGGGGAAGAACACTGAAGCTTTCTTT.

This clonotype was detected only a few times. The J gene is TRBJ1-3, the V gene TRBV3-1, with TRBD1 as a possible D gene (5 bases). V was cut by 6 bases and J by 0 bases, with 18 bases left in between. Per germline, CDR1 LGHDT and CDR2 YNNKEL (reference sequence). There are 17 residues in the CDR3. The CDR3 region is CASSYGGRMSSGNTIYF. The DNA for the CDR3 is TGTGCCAGCAGTTACGGGGGACGGATGAGCTCTGGAAACACCATATATTTT.

This clonotype was counted at least ten times. The gene calls are TRBV20-1 and TRBJ1-2, with D possibly matching TRBD1 (5 bases). Trimming took 1 base from V and 2 from J, leaving 8 bases between them. The V gene's germline CDR1 is DFQATT and CDR2 SNEGSKA (reference sequence). This CDR3 is built from 13 residues. The CDR3 loop is CSARGTNNYGYTF. As DNA, the CDR3 is TGCAGTGCTAGAGGGACAAACAACTATGGCTACACCTTC.

This clonotype was seen more than once but under ten times. The CDR3 is CASREVGGLGTDTQYF. The CDR3 DNA follows: TGTGCCAGCAGAGAGGTGGGGGGGCTTGGCACAGATACGCAGTATTTT. This rearrangement joins TRBV28 to TRBJ2-3, with a possible D match to TRBD2 (7 bases). V lost 6 bases to trimming and J lost 1 base, with 17 bases between them. Germline V CDR1 and CDR2: MDHEN, SYDVKM. The CDR3 has 16 residues.

Ten or more counts support this clonotype. V usage is TRBV5-1 and J usage is TRBJ2-3, with unresolved D. This CDR3 has 11 residues. V lost 2 bases, J lost 12 bases, and 10 bases lay in between. The germline CDR1 and CDR2 sequences are SGHRS and YFSETQ. The CDR3 DNA reads as TGCGCCAGCAGCTTTGACTGGGTCCAGTATTTT. This codes for CASSFDWVQYF.

Many counts were recorded for this clonotype. V usage is TRBV5-6 and J usage is TRBJ2-3, with D perhaps matching TRBD2 (7 bases). CDR3 length: 15 residues. The germline V gene has CDR1 SGHDT and CDR2 YYEEEE. Between the trimmed V and J ends, which lost 0 bases and 1 base, there was a span of 9 bases. The DNA of the CDR3 is TGTGCCAGCAGCTTGGCGCGGGGGCGCACAGATACGCAGTATTTT. This gives the protein CASSLARGRTDTQYF.

This clonotype was detected only a few times. The chain employs TRBV6-1 and TRBJ2-5, with D maybe TRBD2 (6 bases). Trimming removed 2 bases at V and 0 bases at J, with 13 bases between. Germline CDR1 and CDR2: MNHNS and SASEGT. The CDR3 extends over 16 amino acids. The CDR3 spells CASSESPGDHQETQYF. CDR3 coding DNA: TGTGCCAGCAGTGAAAGTCCGGGGGACCACCAAGAGACCCAGTACTTC.

In its sample, this clonotype was seen many times. The genes are TRBV5-6 and TRBJ1-5, with D maybe TRBD1 (5 bases). The germline V gene has CDR1 SGHDT and CDR2 YYEEEE. The CDR3 is 13 amino acids. Trimming removed 2 bases from V and 7 bases from J, with 10 bases in between. The CDR3 protein is CASSFGTSQPQHF. The CDR3 DNA follows: TGTGCCAGCAGCTTCGGGACTAGCCAGCCCCAGCATTTT.

The CDR3 coding sequence is TGTGCCATCAGTGAGGGGGTCACCTACGAGCAGTACTTC. This gives the protein CAISEGVTYEQYF. V usage is TRBV10-3 and J usage is TRBJ2-7; D unclear. The germline gives CDR1 ENHRY, CDR2 SYGVKD. The CDR3 runs 13 residues. Trimming pared 2 bases from V and 2 bases from J, leaving 7 bases between.

This clonotype came up many times. The chain carries TRBV7-2 and TRBJ2-5; D is uncertain. V was shortened by 1 base and J by 5 bases, with 11 bases between the two germline ends. Germline assignment: CDR1 SGHTA and CDR2 FQGNSA. This CDR3 is built from 14 residues. In DNA, the CDR3 is TGTGCCAGCAGCTTAGATGGTAACGGCGAGACCCAGTACTTC. Amino acids: CASSLDGNGETQYF.

This clonotype was seen at least ten times. The V gene is TRBV12-3 or TRBV12-4, the J gene TRBJ2-7; 9 bases map to TRBD1. V shed 5 bases and J 9 bases; nucleotides not matched to a gene: 11. The CDR3 extends over 14 amino acids. DNA for the CDR3: TGTGCCAGCAGTGGGACAGGGTCTTTGATTAGGCAGTACTTC. Amino acid sequence: CASSGTGSLIRQYF.

This clonotype was found a few times. This chain joins TRBV29-1 and TRBJ1-2; D might be TRBD1 (6 bases). CDR3 length: 12 residues. The germline CDR1 and CDR2 sequences are SQVTM and ANQGSEA. V was trimmed by 3 bases and J by 10 bases, leaving 15 bases between them. The CDR3 coding sequence is TGCAGCGTTGATTCCGGGGGCGAGGTCTACACCTTC. It specifies CSVDSGGEVYTF.

The sample holds many counts of this clonotype. The genes are TRBV12-3 or TRBV12-4 and TRBJ2-7; D gene ambiguous. The CDR3 loop spans 10 amino acids. V lost 8 bases to trimming and J lost 3 bases, with 5 bases between them. The CDR3 DNA follows: TGTGCCAGCCTCCTCTACGAGCAGTACTTC. Translated, it gives CASLLYEQYF.

This clonotype was counted ten times or more. The chain is built from TRBV5-1 and TRBJ2-1; D might be TRBD2 (5 bases). Germline-derived CDR1 and CDR2 are SGHRS and YFSETQ. The CDR3 spans 14 residues. Between the trimmed V and J ends, which lost 7 bases and 6 bases, there was a span of 17 bases. The CDR3 loop is CASGSRNGGNEQFF. The CDR3 DNA reads as TGCGCCAGCGGTAGTCGGAACGGAGGCAATGAGCAGTTCTTC.

As to this clonotype: An end of the junction differs from the germline gene, which may be a read error. This rearrangement joins TRBV12-3 or TRBV12-4 to TRBJ1-4; D is unresolved. The CDR3 runs to 13 residues. This chain's CDR3 is CASSLDAKEKLFF. The CDR3 DNA sequence: TGTGCCAGCAGTTTAGACGCTAAAGAAAAACTGTTTTTT.

This CDR3 is CASSSLGGLALTEQFF. The CDR3 DNA reads as TGTGCCAGCAGCTCACTTGGGGGGTTAGCGTTGACTGAGCAGTTCTTC. The J gene is TRBJ2-1, the V gene TRBV7-3, with D perhaps matching TRBD2 (6 bases). The CDR3 contains 16 residues. Deletions cut 4 bases from V and 9 bases from J, with 22 bases between. Germline V lookup: CDR1 SGHTA, CDR2 FQGTGA. Variable domain in full (rest from reference TRBV7-3 and TRBJ2-1): GAGVSQTPSNKVTEKGKYVELRCDPISGHTALYWYRQSLGQGPEFLIYFQGTGAADDSGLPNDRFFAVRPEGSVSTLKIQRTERGDSAVYLCASSSLGGLALTEQFFGPGTRLTVL.

The CDR3 reads CASSQEFGQGEGGYTF. DNA of the CDR3: TGTGCCAGCAGCCAAGAATTTGGACAGGGGGAGGGTGGCTACACCTTC. This sequence joins TRBV3-1 and TRBJ1-2; TRBD1 aligns across 10 bases. The CDR3 covers 16 residues. Germline V lookup: CDR1 LGHDT, CDR2 YNNKEL (reference sequence). V dropped 0 bases and J dropped 7; count of bases not matched to a gene: 8.

This clonotype has a count of ten or more. The V and J genes are TRBV5-1 and TRBJ2-3; the D is unclear. V lost 6 bases and J lost 6, with 8 bases in between. Germline V gene data show CDR1 as SGHRS and CDR2 as YFSETQ. The CDR3 covers 11 residues. The CDR3 DNA follows: TGCGCCAGCATGTACGATGATACGCAGTATTTT. This encodes CASMYDDTQYF.

The chain combines TRBV29-1 with TRBJ2-5; the D gene is possibly TRBD2 (6 bases). The ends were cut back, 7 bases at V and 2 bases at J, with 11 bases in the middle. This CDR3 is built from 12 residues. Per the germline V gene, CDR1 is SQVTM and CDR2 is ANQGSEA. Here the CDR3 DNA reads TGCAGCGCTGGACTATCGCAAGAGACCCAGTACTTC. This codes for CSAGLSQETQYF.

The chain has TRBV29-1 and TRBJ2-5; a possible D gene is TRBD1 (5 bases). This CDR3 comprises 12 residues. V shed 7 bases and J shed 2 bases, with 11 bases lying between them. Germline V CDR1 and CDR2: SQVTM, ANQGSEA. The CDR3 DNA sequence: TGCAGCGGTGGACAACCTCAAGAGACCCAGTACTTC. Protein product: CSGGQPQETQYF.

This clonotype was seen many times. This chain connects TRBV10-3 to TRBJ1-6; 9 bases match TRBD1. Per germline, CDR1 ENHRY and CDR2 SYGVKD. The CDR3 is 13 residues long. V lost 6 bases, J lost 13 bases, and 7 bases stayed unmatched. In DNA form, the CDR3 reads TGTGCCATCAGAGAGGGACAGGGAGGCCCCCTCCACTTT. As protein: CAIREGQGGPLHF.

This clonotype was picked up a small number of times. The rearrangement uses TRBV5-1 and TRBJ2-7, with a tentative D call TRBD2 (6 bases). Germline V gene data show CDR1 as SGHRS and CDR2 as YFSETQ. CDR3 length equals 15 residues. Trimming shortened V by 0 bases and J by 0 bases, and 10 bases separated the two germline ends. CDR3 in DNA: TGCGCCAGCAGCTTGGAGGAGGGACCCTCCTACGAGCAGTACTTC. Its translation: CASSLEEGPSYEQYF.

The chain links TRBV14 to TRBJ2-7; tentatively, D is TRBD1 (5 bases). Looked up from germline, CDR1 is SGHDN and CDR2 is FVKESK. With 1 base removed from V and 7 bases from J, the gap between germline ends came to 14 bases. There are 14 residues in the CDR3. The CDR3 spells CASSQVTGSREQYF. The CDR3 DNA reads TGTGCCAGCAGCCAAGTCACAGGTTCTAGAGAGCAGTACTTC.

There are many counts of this clonotype. CDR3 DNA sequence: TGTGCCAGCAGCCAAGAGGGAACAGGGGACGATACGCAGTATTTT. It is translated as CASSQEGTGDDTQYF. The chain has TRBV4-2 and TRBJ2-3, with 7 bases aligning to TRBD1. Germline V gives CDR1 LGHNA, CDR2 YNFKEQ. V dropped 0 bases and J dropped 6; count of bases not matched to a gene: 6. The CDR3 is 15 amino acids.

This clonotype was observed a handful of times. The chain combines TRBV5-6 with TRBJ1-5, with D possibly matching TRBD1 (5 bases). CDR3 length equals 15 residues. V was trimmed by 0 bases and J by 4 bases, leaving 11 bases between them. The germline V gene has CDR1 SGHDT and CDR2 YYEEEE. DNA of the CDR3: TGTGCCAGCAGCTTGGCCTCGAGGGGTAATCAGCCCCAGCATTTT. It translates to CASSLASRGNQPQHF.

The genes are TRBV2 and TRBJ1-1; tentatively, D is TRBD1 (5 bases). This CDR3 is 17 amino acids long. V dropped 8 bases and J dropped 3 bases, with 25 bases sitting between them. The germline V gene encodes CDR1 SNHLY and CDR2 FYNNEI. Here the CDR3 reads CASDSPYGGIQDTEAFF. CDR3 nucleotide sequence: TGTGCCAGCGATTCCCCGTACGGGGGGATACAGGACACTGAAGCTTTCTTT.